These 14 T cell receptor beta chains originate from one sample sequenced in a study of T cells expressing NK-cell markers. TCRdb reanalyzed the 5' RACE reads, giving one entry per CDR3 protein sequence and no DNA. This listing includes some 460,000 distinct CDR3 sequences. The sequenced sample was blood T cells: a sorted CD56 or NKG2C T cell subset, CD4+ or CD8+ T cells, or bulk PBMC T cells (not recorded which). All receptors come from a woman between 50 and 59 years old in good health.

V and J are TRBV6-5 and TRBJ2-2; TCRdb selects TRBD2, and the lack of DNA leaves this call unchecked. The CDR3 loop spans 16 amino acids. The germline V gene has CDR1 MNHEY and CDR2 SVGAGI. The CDR3 sequence: CASSYSPAGVTGELFF.

This chain joins TRBV6-5 and TRBJ2-7; TCRdb outputs TRBD2, but without DNA this stays unchecked. CDR1 is MNHEY, CDR2 SVGAGI, per germline. The CDR3 is 14 residues long. The CDR3 spells CASRRAGGAYEQYF.

The chain uses TRBV6-1 and TRBJ2-2; there is no DNA to check the TCRdb D call of TRBD1. The germline V gene has CDR1 MNHNS and CDR2 SASEGT. CDR3 size: 15 residues. CDR3 sequence: CASIWGRGTTGELFF.

The rearrangement joins TRBV29-1 to TRBJ1-4; lacking DNA, the TRBD1 call made by TCRdb goes unchecked. CDR1 is SQVTM and CDR2 is ANQGSEA in the germline V gene. CDR3 length equals 13 residues. Here the CDR3 reads CSVEQGVDEKLFF. Full variable domain (outside the CDR3, taken from reference TRBV29-1 and TRBJ1-4): SAVISQKPSRDICQRGTSLTIQCQVDSQVTMMFWYRQQPGQSLTLIATANQGSEATYESGFVIDKFPISRPNLTFSTLTVSNMSPEDSSIYLCSVEQGVDEKLFFGSGTQLSVL.

This chain uses TRBV7-2 with TRBJ2-3; TCRdb's assignment of TRBD1 cannot be checked, as there is no DNA. The CDR3 is 16 residues long. The V gene's germline CDR1 is SGHTA and CDR2 FQGNSA. The CDR3 sequence is CASSFRGALSTDTQYF.

The gene calls are TRBV5-1 and TRBJ1-2; no DNA is available, so the TRBD1 call from TCRdb remains unchecked. The germline V gene encodes CDR1 SGHRS and CDR2 YFSETQ. This CDR3 is 14 amino acids long. The CDR3 region is CASSLNTGTPTDTF. Full variable domain (remainder filled in from reference TRBV5-1 and TRBJ1-2): KAGVTQTPRYLIKTRGQQVTLSCSPISGHRSVSWYQQTPGQGLQFLFEYFSETQRNKGNFPGRFSGRQFSNSRSEMNVSTLELGDSALYLCASSLNTGTPTDTFGSGTRLTVV.

The genes are TRBV12-5 and TRBJ2-1; the D call of TRBD1 rests on TCRdb alone, since no DNA is present to check it. CDR3 length equals 18 residues. Germline CDR1 is LGHNT and CDR2 is FRNRAP. This CDR3 reads CASGLVPGLGQVYNEQFF.

The V and J genes are TRBV27 and TRBJ2-5. The CDR3 totals 13 residues. Germline V lookup: CDR1 MNHEY, CDR2 SMNVEV (reference sequence). The CDR3 is CASSHKPDGTQYF.

The chain uses TRBV6-1 and TRBJ1-2. The CDR3 loop spans 12 amino acids. Per the germline V gene, CDR1 is MNHNS and CDR2 is SASEGT. CDR3 sequence reads: CASRDFTYGYTF.

The rearrangement joins TRBV29-1 to TRBJ2-7; no DNA is available, so the TRBD2 call from TCRdb remains unchecked. In germline, CDR1 is SQVTM, CDR2 ANQGSEA. The CDR3 is 16 residues long. Here the CDR3 reads CSVLGLAGRGVYEQYF.

The chain has TRBV7-8 and TRBJ2-5; TCRdb designates TRBD2, a call that cannot be tested without DNA. The length of the CDR3 is 14 residues. CDR1 and CDR2 from the germline V gene are SGHVS and FQNEAQ. CDR3 sequence: CASSLGRRRETQYF.

The rearrangement links TRBV12-5 to TRBJ2-4; TCRdb calls TRBD2, which cannot be checked without DNA. The germline CDR1 and CDR2 sequences are LGHNT and FRNRAP. The CDR3 totals 13 residues. CDR3 sequence: CASGVVGGNIQYF.

V gene TRBV27 combines with J gene TRBJ1-2; there is no DNA to check the TCRdb D call of TRBD1. The germline gives CDR1 MNHEY, CDR2 SMNVEV (reference sequence). This CDR3 is built from 15 residues. The CDR3 sequence: CASSRTRQGLYGYTF.

V and J are TRBV3-1 and TRBJ2-2. CDR1 and CDR2 from the germline V gene are LGHDT and YNNKEL (reference sequence). The CDR3 spans 15 residues. The CDR3 reads CASSQVSQYTGELFF.